This TCR beta chain was sequenced in a study of T cell repertoires in cytomegalovirus infection. Study-level background: Selection of CMV epitopes for the study included recently identified HLA-C-restricted and well-studied HLA-B-restricted ones. Study-wide results and limits: Dominating the ex vivo response were HLA-C-restricted CMV-specific TCR beta clonotypes.

MiXCR was run by TCRdb on the reads, yielding one entry per CDR3 protein. The table has some 900,000 distinct CDR3 sequences, less than 35% seen once. On this clonotype: Its antigen remains unknown.

Trimming took off 0 bases at V and 6 bases at J, with 10 bases between the two ends. Per the germline V gene, CDR1 is SGHRS and CDR2 is YFSETQ. The CDR3 runs 14 residues. This specimen consisted of cultured CD8+ T cells from PBMCs, obtained from culture after CMV antigen stimulation. The chain has TRBV5-1 and TRBJ1-5; D is possibly TRBD1 (5 bases). This clonotype was obtained from a human donor in good health (CMV status not recorded). Some clones in this sample may be carry-over from other donors' samples. For the CDR3, the DNA is TGCGCCAGCAGCTTGGCAGGGATCGGTCAGCCCCAGCATTTT. Protein product: CASSLAGIGQPQHF.